These T cell receptor beta chains were read from a single sample in a study of blood T cells in healthy people across ages. TCRdb ran MiXCR on the 5' RACE reads and lists one entry per CDR3 protein. The sample consists of around 820,000 distinct CDR3 sequences, around a quarter of them appearing once. These records were also assigned to another study, of T cells of mothers and their children.

The specimen was blood. Receptors originate from a boy aged 5-17 years in good health. Both conserved end residues are part of each CDR3. Each record gives: D gene, clone size, V gene, J gene, CDR3 protein, CDR3 DNA. A D gene is named only where the DNA matches it firmly. Expanded clones get a size class; other rows say once, few or many, or leave the size out.

D gene: TRBD1; clone size: -; V gene: TRBV7-3; J gene: TRBJ2-3; CDR3 protein: CASSRDGQVLGTQYF; CDR3 DNA: TGTGCCAGCAGCCGAGACGGACAGGTCCTAGGTACGCAGTATTTT
D gene: -; clone size: few; V gene: TRBV28; J gene: TRBJ2-2; CDR3 protein: CASSLPAVGSNTGELFF; CDR3 DNA: TGTGCCAGCAGCTTACCCGCGGTAGGGTCGAACACCGGGGAGCTGTTTTTT
D gene: -; clone size: -; V gene: TRBV5-1; J gene: TRBJ2-2; CDR3 protein: CASRDIGASNTGELFF; CDR3 DNA: TGCGCCAGTCGGGACATCGGGGCCTCTAACACCGGGGAGCTGTTTTTT
D gene: TRBD2; clone size: few; V gene: TRBV10-3; J gene: TRBJ2-5; CDR3 protein: CAISEGLAEETQYF; CDR3 DNA: TGTGCCATCAGTGAAGGGCTAGCGGAGGAGACCCAGTACTTC
D gene: TRBD2; clone size: -; V gene: TRBV29-1; J gene: TRBJ2-3; CDR3 protein: CSVSWTSGANTDTQYF; CDR3 DNA: TGCAGCGTCTCCTGGACTAGCGGAGCCAACACAGATACGCAGTATTTT
D gene: -; clone size: -; V gene: TRBV6-5; J gene: TRBJ2-3; CDR3 protein: CASSYGTAGKDTQYF; CDR3 DNA: TGTGCCAGCAGTTACGGGACCGCTGGGAAAGATACGCAGTATTTT
D gene: -; clone size: -; V gene: TRBV11-2; J gene: TRBJ2-7; CDR3 protein: CASSPHWESYEQYF; CDR3 DNA: TGTGCCAGCAGCCCCCACTGGGAGTCCTACGAGCAGTACTTC
D gene: TRBD1; clone size: -; V gene: TRBV6-6; J gene: TRBJ2-3; CDR3 protein: CASSYDRGPGDTQYF; CDR3 DNA: TGTGCCAGCAGTTACGACAGGGGGCCGGGAGATACACAGTATTTT
D gene: -; clone size: few; V gene: TRBV11-2; J gene: TRBJ2-1; CDR3 protein: CASSYIFNEQFF; CDR3 DNA: TGTGCCAGCAGTTACATCTTCAATGAGCAGTTCTTC
D gene: -; clone size: once; V gene: TRBV2; J gene: TRBJ1-4; CDR3 protein: CASRSTATNEKLFF; CDR3 DNA: TGTGCCAGCAGGTCGACAGCAACTAATGAAAAACTGTTTTTT
D gene: TRBD1; clone size: few; V gene: TRBV7-9; J gene: TRBJ2-1; CDR3 protein: CASSLSLRDRDYNEQFF; CDR3 DNA: TGTGCCAGCAGCTTATCCCTCCGGGACAGGGACTACAATGAGCAGTTCTTC
D gene: -; clone size: -; V gene: TRBV28; J gene: TRBJ1-1; CDR3 protein: CASRGGGTEAFF; CDR3 DNA: TGTGCCAGTAGAGGGGGGGGCACTGAAGCCTTCTTT
D gene: TRBD2; clone size: -; V gene: TRBV6-4; J gene: TRBJ2-1; CDR3 protein: CASSEYERGALWNEQFF; CDR3 DNA: TGTGCCAGCAGTGAATACGAGCGGGGGGCCCTATGGAATGAGCAGTTCTTC
D gene: -; clone size: -; V gene: TRBV28; J gene: TRBJ2-1; CDR3 protein: CASGSRYSDEQFF; CDR3 DNA: TGTGCCAGCGGTTCCCGGTACTCGGATGAGCAGTTCTTC
D gene: TRBD1; clone size: -; V gene: TRBV12-3/TRBV12-4; J gene: TRBJ2-7; CDR3 protein: CASSIQGSSHEQYF; CDR3 DNA: TGTGCCAGCAGTATACAGGGGTCGTCCCACGAGCAGTACTTC
D gene: -; clone size: -; V gene: TRBV2; J gene: TRBJ2-3; CDR3 protein: CASKLKGGRVNTQYF; CDR3 DNA: TGTGCCAGCAAGCTCAAGGGGGGGCGAGTAAATACGCAGTATTTT
D gene: -; clone size: few; V gene: TRBV28; J gene: TRBJ2-7; CDR3 protein: CASSLLVASGTYEQYF; CDR3 DNA: TGTGCCAGCAGTTTATTGGTCGCGTCCGGGACCTACGAGCAGTACTTC
D gene: -; clone size: -; V gene: TRBV4-3; J gene: TRBJ2-3; CDR3 protein: CASSQDAVQPTDTQYF; CDR3 DNA: TGCGCCAGCAGCCAAGATGCGGTACAGCCCACAGATACGCAGTATTTT
D gene: TRBD1; clone size: few; V gene: TRBV28; J gene: TRBJ2-7; CDR3 protein: CASSLVTGTGTYEQYF; CDR3 DNA: TGTGCCAGCAGTTTGGTTACCGGGACAGGGACCTACGAGCAGTACTTC
D gene: -; clone size: many; V gene: TRBV5-6; J gene: TRBJ1-2; CDR3 protein: CASSLTGTYGYTF; CDR3 DNA: TGTGCCAGCAGCTTGACAGGGACCTATGGCTACACCTTC
D gene: -; clone size: -; V gene: TRBV20-1; J gene: TRBJ2-1; CDR3 protein: CSARGPPWSGSYNEQFF; CDR3 DNA: TGCAGTGCTAGAGGACCCCCGTGGAGCGGCTCCTACAATGAGCAGTTCTTC
D gene: -; clone size: few; V gene: TRBV6-5; J gene: TRBJ2-7; CDR3 protein: CASQVGVLDEQYF; CDR3 DNA: TGTGCCAGTCAAGTTGGAGTCCTAGACGAGCAGTACTTC
D gene: TRBD1; clone size: -; V gene: TRBV10-3; J gene: TRBJ1-5; CDR3 protein: CAITSDRAQPQHF; CDR3 DNA: TGTGCCATCACCTCGGACAGGGCCCAGCCCCAGCATTTT
D gene: -; clone size: -; V gene: TRBV16; J gene: TRBJ1-1; CDR3 protein: CASSLRAGGTEAFF; CDR3 DNA: TGTGCCAGCAGCCTCCGAGCTGGGGGCACTGAAGCTTTCTTT
D gene: -; clone size: -; V gene: TRBV20-1; J gene: TRBJ1-2; CDR3 protein: CSARDPQEITNYGYTF; CDR3 DNA: TGCAGTGCTAGAGACCCCCAGGAAATTACCAACTATGGCTACACCTTC
D gene: -; clone size: -; V gene: TRBV5-1; J gene: TRBJ2-5; CDR3 protein: CASMGGKGLEFQETQYF; CDR3 DNA: TGCGCCAGCATGGGGGGTAAGGGACTGGAATTCCAAGAGACCCAGTACTTC
D gene: TRBD2; clone size: many; V gene: TRBV28; J gene: TRBJ2-5; CDR3 protein: CASRSGSAETQYF; CDR3 DNA: TGTGCCTCCCGGAGCGGGAGCGCAGAGACCCAGTACTTC
D gene: -; clone size: few; V gene: TRBV6-2/TRBV6-3; J gene: TRBJ2-7; CDR3 protein: CASSSVGGPSYEQYF; CDR3 DNA: TGTGCCAGCAGTTCCGTCGGGGGCCCCTCCTACGAGCAGTACTTC
D gene: -; clone size: few; V gene: TRBV10-3; J gene: TRBJ2-5; CDR3 protein: CAISESVPYQETQYF; CDR3 DNA: TGTGCCATCAGTGAGTCGGTGCCGTACCAAGAGACCCAGTACTTC
D gene: -; clone size: -; V gene: TRBV20-1; J gene: TRBJ2-1; CDR3 protein: CSARTGNNEQFF; CDR3 DNA: TGCAGTGCTAGGACTGGGAACAATGAGCAGTTCTTC
D gene: TRBD1; clone size: few; V gene: TRBV29-1; J gene: TRBJ2-1; CDR3 protein: CSGAQGSETRYF; CDR3 DNA: TGCAGCGGAGCACAGGGGTCGGAGACCCGGTACTTC
D gene: -; clone size: -; V gene: TRBV7-2; J gene: TRBJ2-5; CDR3 protein: CASFRNLGGLGETQYF; CDR3 DNA: TGTGCCAGCTTCCGGAATCTCGGGGGGCTGGGGGAGACCCAGTACTTC
D gene: -; clone size: -; V gene: TRBV12-3/TRBV12-4; J gene: TRBJ2-3; CDR3 protein: CASSLRYPDTQYF; CDR3 DNA: TGTGCCAGCAGTTTGAGGTACCCAGATACGCAGTATTTT
D gene: TRBD1; clone size: -; V gene: TRBV4-3; J gene: TRBJ1-1; CDR3 protein: CASSSYSGTGGTGAFF; CDR3 DNA: TGCGCCAGCAGCTCTTACTCCGGGACAGGGGGTACAGGAGCTTTCTTT
D gene: TRBD2; clone size: -; V gene: TRBV20-1; J gene: TRBJ2-1; CDR3 protein: CSARRLAGASYNEQFF; CDR3 DNA: TGCAGTGCTAGAAGGCTAGCGGGGGCCAGCTACAATGAGCAGTTCTTC
D gene: -; clone size: few; V gene: TRBV20-1; J gene: TRBJ2-5; CDR3 protein: CSAGPGVSETQYF; CDR3 DNA: TGCAGTGCTGGACCGGGAGTATCGGAGACCCAGTACTTC
D gene: -; clone size: few; V gene: TRBV3-1; J gene: TRBJ1-3; CDR3 protein: CASSQEGTGNTIYF; CDR3 DNA: TGTGCCAGCAGCCAAGAGGGGACTGGAAACACCATATATTTT
D gene: TRBD1; clone size: -; V gene: TRBV12-3/TRBV12-4; J gene: TRBJ1-3; CDR3 protein: CASTSGGNDRVGNTIYF; CDR3 DNA: TGTGCCAGCACCTCGGGGGGGAACGACAGGGTCGGAAACACCATATATTTT
D gene: TRBD2; clone size: -; V gene: TRBV4-1; J gene: TRBJ2-3; CDR3 protein: CASSQDSRLAGSTDAQYF; CDR3 DNA: TGCGCCAGCAGCCAGGACTCTCGACTAGCGGGGAGCACAGATGCGCAGTATTTT
D gene: -; clone size: -; V gene: TRBV20-1; J gene: TRBJ1-5; CDR3 protein: CSASWASNQPQHF; CDR3 DNA: TGCAGTGCTAGCTGGGCTAGCAATCAGCCCCAGCATTTT
D gene: -; clone size: -; V gene: TRBV2; J gene: TRBJ1-2; CDR3 protein: CASSDGPAYGYTF; CDR3 DNA: TGTGCCAGCAGTGATGGGCCAGCCTATGGCTACACCTTC
D gene: -; clone size: -; V gene: TRBV12-3/TRBV12-4; J gene: TRBJ2-2; CDR3 protein: CASTPRELALYTGELFF; CDR3 DNA: TGTGCCAGCACCCCTCGTGAGCTAGCTTTGTACACCGGGGAGCTGTTTTTT
D gene: -; clone size: -; V gene: TRBV7-2; J gene: TRBJ1-1; CDR3 protein: CASSPGSLNTEAFF; CDR3 DNA: TGTGCCAGCAGCCCAGGGTCGTTGAACACTGAAGCTTTCTTT
D gene: -; clone size: -; V gene: TRBV10-3; J gene: TRBJ1-2; CDR3 protein: CAISDEDYGYTF; CDR3 DNA: TGTGCCATCAGTGACGAGGACTATGGCTACACCTTC
D gene: TRBD1; clone size: few; V gene: TRBV7-9; J gene: TRBJ2-3; CDR3 protein: CASSAWDREGTDTQYF; CDR3 DNA: TGTGCCAGCAGCGCCTGGGACAGGGAGGGCACAGATACGCAGTATTTT
D gene: TRBD2; clone size: -; V gene: TRBV20-1; J gene: TRBJ2-1; CDR3 protein: CSARDGALAGPYNEQFF; CDR3 DNA: TGCAGTGCTAGAGATGGAGCACTAGCGGGCCCTTACAATGAGCAGTTCTTC
D gene: TRBD1; clone size: once; V gene: TRBV6-5; J gene: TRBJ2-5; CDR3 protein: CASSSGTGSQQETQYF; CDR3 DNA: TGTGCCAGCAGTTCCGGGACAGGGAGTCAGCAAGAGACCCAGTACTTC
D gene: -; clone size: -; V gene: TRBV9; J gene: TRBJ2-3; CDR3 protein: CASSSGINRPPYTQYF; CDR3 DNA: TGTGCCAGCAGCTCCGGGATCAATAGGCCCCCATATACGCAGTATTTT